These 5 T cell receptor beta chains originate from one sample sequenced in a study of CXCR4 blockade with PD-1 therapy in pancreatic cancer. The repertoire was sequenced with immunoSEQ multiplex PCR; TCRdb's copy has only in-frame clones and lacks some. The table lists 5,000 to 7,000 clones, 35% of them singletons. Sequenced material: tumor tissue. The receptor source for this set is a human donor with pancreatic ductal adenocarcinoma.

CDR3 coding DNA: TGTGCCAGCAGTTTTCTCCTAGGGACTAGCGGGAGACCTTCAGATACGCAGTATTTT. This gives the protein CASSFLLGTSGRPSDTQYF. The chain recombines TRBV28 with TRBJ2-3, with TRBD2 matching over 14 bases. The germline gives CDR1 MDHEN, CDR2 SYDVKM. Trimming cost V 3 bases and J 4 bases; bases outside gene matches: 12. The CDR3 has 19 residues.

This clone has more than one count but fewer than ten. This chain links TRBV28 with TRBJ2-5; 7 nucleotides match TRBD1. The CDR3 covers 15 residues. Germline assignment: CDR1 MDHEN and CDR2 SYDVKM. V was pared by 3 bases and J by 4 bases, with 8 bases of the junction left unmatched. The CDR3 reads CASSFGQDWLETQYF. As DNA, the CDR3 is TGTGCCAGCAGTTTTGGACAGGACTGGCTAGAGACCCAGTACTTC.

The chain couples TRBV11-3 to TRBJ2-5; perhaps D is TRBD1 or TRBD2 (5 bases each). This CDR3 is 16 amino acids long. V was clipped by 4 bases and J by 0 bases, with 15 bases between them. Germline V gene lookup returns CDR1 SGHNT and CDR2 YENEEA. Here the CDR3 DNA reads TGTGCCAGCAGCTCCCTCTCGGGGCCTAACCAAGAGACCCAGTACTTC. As protein: CASSSLSGPNQETQYF.

The chain recombines TRBV2 with TRBJ2-1, with TRBD2 identical over 9 bases. This CDR3 contains 16 residues. Per the germline V gene, CDR1 is SNHLY and CDR2 is FYNNEI. Trimming took 5 bases from V and 6 from J; bases not matched to a gene: 11. The CDR3: CASSPSAGLASNEQFF. DNA of the CDR3: TGTGCCAGCAGTCCTAGTGCGGGACTAGCCTCCAATGAGCAGTTCTTC.

This chain uses TRBV28 with TRBJ2-3; 8 bases line up with TRBD1. CDR1 MDHEN and CDR2 SYDVKM come from the germline V gene. This CDR3 has 15 amino acids. V dropped 6 bases and J dropped 0; count of bases not matched to a gene: 5. CDR3 in DNA: TGTGCCAGCAGCCTCGGGGACAGGAGCACAGATACGCAGTATTTT. This encodes CASSLGDRSTDTQYF.